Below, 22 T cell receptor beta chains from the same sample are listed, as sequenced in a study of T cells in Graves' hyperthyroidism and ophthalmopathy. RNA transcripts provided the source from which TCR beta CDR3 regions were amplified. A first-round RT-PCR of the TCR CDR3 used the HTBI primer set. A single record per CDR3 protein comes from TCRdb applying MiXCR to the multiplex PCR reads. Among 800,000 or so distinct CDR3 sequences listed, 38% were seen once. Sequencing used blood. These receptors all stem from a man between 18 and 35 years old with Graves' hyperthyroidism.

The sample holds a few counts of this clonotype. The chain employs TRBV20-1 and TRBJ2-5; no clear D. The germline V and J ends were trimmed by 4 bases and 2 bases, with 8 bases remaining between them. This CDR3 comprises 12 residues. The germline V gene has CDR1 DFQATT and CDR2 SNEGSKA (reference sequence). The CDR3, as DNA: TGCAGTGCTACTTTTGGACAAGAGACCCAGTACTTC. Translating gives CSATFGQETQYF.

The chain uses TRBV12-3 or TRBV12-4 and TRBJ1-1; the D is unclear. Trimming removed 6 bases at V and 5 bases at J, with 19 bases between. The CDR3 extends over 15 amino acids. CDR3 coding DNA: TGTGCCAGCAGCTTAAACCCCTGGGGTATGACTGAAGCTTTCTTT. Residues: CASSLNPWGMTEAFF.

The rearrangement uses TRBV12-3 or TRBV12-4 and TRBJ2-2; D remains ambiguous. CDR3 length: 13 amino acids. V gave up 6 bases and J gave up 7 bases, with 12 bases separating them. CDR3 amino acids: CASSLGPYGELFF. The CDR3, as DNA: TGTGCCAGCAGCCTCGGACCCTACGGGGAGCTGTTTTTT.

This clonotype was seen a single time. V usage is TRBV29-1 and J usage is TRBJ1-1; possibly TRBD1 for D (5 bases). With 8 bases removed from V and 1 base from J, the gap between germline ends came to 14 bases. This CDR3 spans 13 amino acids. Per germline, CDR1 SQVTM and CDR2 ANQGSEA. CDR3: CSLGVGQNTEAFF. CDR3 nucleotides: TGCAGCTTAGGGGTCGGCCAGAACACTGAAGCTTTCTTT.

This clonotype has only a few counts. CDR3 protein: CASSLAPGLGNTEAFF. The CDR3 DNA sequence: TGTGCCAGCAGCTTAGCCCCGGGTTTGGGGAACACTGAAGCTTTCTTT. The chain couples TRBV7-2 to TRBJ1-1; D is uncertain. Trimming left V 0 bases short and J 1 base short, with 12 bases between. Germline CDR1 is SGHTA and CDR2 is FQGNSA. The CDR3 runs to 16 residues.

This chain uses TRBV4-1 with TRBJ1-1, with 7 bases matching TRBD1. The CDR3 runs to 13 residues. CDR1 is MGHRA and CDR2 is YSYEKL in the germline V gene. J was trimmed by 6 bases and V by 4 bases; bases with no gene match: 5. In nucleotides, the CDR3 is TGCGCCAGCAGCCTACCGGACAGGCCTGAAGCTTTCTTT. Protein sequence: CASSLPDRPEAFF.

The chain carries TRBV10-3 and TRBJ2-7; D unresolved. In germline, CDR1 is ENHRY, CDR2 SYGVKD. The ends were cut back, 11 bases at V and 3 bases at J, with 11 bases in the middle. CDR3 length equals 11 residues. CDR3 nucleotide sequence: TGTGCCGCCCGCCGGAACTACGAGCAGTACTTC. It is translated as CAARRNYEQYF.

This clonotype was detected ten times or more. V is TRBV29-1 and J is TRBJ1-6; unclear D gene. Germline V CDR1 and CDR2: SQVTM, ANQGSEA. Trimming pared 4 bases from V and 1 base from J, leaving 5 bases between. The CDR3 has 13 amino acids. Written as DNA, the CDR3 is TGCAGCGTTGCTGCATCCTATAATTCACCCCTCCACTTT. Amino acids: CSVAASYNSPLHF.

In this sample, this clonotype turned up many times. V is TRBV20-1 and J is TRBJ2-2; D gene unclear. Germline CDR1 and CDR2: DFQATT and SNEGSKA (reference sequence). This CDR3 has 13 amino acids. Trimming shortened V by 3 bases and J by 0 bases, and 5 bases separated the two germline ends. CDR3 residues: CSARAANTGELFF. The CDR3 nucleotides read TGCAGTGCTAGGGCGGCGAACACCGGGGAGCTGTTTTTT.

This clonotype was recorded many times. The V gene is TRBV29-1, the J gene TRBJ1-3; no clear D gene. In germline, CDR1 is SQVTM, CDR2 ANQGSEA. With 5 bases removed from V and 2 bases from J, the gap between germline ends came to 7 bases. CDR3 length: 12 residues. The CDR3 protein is CSVIFPGNTIYF. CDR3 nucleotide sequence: TGCAGCGTTATCTTTCCTGGAAACACCATATATTTT.

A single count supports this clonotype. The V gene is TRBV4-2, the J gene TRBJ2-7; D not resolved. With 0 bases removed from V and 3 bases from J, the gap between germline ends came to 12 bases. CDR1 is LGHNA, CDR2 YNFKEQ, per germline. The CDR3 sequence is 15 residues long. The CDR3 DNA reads TGTGCCAGCAGCCAAGAGTCGGCCCTAGTCTACGAGCAGTACTTC. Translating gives CASSQESALVYEQYF.

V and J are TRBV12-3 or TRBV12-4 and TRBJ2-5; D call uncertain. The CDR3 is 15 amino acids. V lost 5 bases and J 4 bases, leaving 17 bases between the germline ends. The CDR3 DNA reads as TGTGCCAGCAGTATAAGACTTTCTCAGCGAGAGACCCAGTACTTC. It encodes CASSIRLSQRETQYF.

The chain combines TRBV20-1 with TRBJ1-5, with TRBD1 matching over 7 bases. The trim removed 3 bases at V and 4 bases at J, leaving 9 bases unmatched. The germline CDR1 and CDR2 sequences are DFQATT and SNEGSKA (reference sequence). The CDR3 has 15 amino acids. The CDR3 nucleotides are TGCAGTGCTAGGGATTCCCGGGACAGTAATCAGCCCCAGCATTTT. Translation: CSARDSRDSNQPQHF.

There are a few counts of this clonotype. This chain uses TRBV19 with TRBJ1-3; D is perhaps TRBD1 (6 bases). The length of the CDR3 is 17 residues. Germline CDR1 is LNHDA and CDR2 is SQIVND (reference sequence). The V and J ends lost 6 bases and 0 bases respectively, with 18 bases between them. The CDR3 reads CASRGTSHMSSGNTIYF. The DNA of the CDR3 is TGTGCCAGTAGGGGGACAAGTCATATGAGCTCTGGAAACACCATATATTTT.

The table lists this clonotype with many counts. The CDR3: CASSALAGGPSEQYF. The DNA for the CDR3 is TGTGCCAGCAGCGCTCTAGCGGGAGGGCCGTCCGAGCAGTACTTC. V and J are TRBV7-2 and TRBJ2-7; TRBD2 matches 12 bases. Losses at the gene ends were 5 bases for V and 6 bases for J; bases not matched to a gene: 8. Germline CDR1 reads SGHTA; CDR2 reads FQGNSA. CDR3 length equals 15 residues.

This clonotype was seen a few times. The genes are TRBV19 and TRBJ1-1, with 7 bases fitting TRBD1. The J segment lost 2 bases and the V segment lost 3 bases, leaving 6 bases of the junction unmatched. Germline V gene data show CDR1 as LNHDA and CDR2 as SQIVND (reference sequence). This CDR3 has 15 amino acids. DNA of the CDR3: TGTGCCAGTAGTATTTGGGGACAGCGAAACACTGAAGCTTTCTTT. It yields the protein CASSIWGQRNTEAFF.

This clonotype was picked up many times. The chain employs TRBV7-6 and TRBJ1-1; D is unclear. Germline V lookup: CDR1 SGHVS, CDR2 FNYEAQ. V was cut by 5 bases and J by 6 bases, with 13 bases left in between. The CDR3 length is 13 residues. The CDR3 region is CASSPIGNAEAFF. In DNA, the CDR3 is TGTGCCAGCAGCCCGATTGGTAACGCTGAAGCTTTCTTT.

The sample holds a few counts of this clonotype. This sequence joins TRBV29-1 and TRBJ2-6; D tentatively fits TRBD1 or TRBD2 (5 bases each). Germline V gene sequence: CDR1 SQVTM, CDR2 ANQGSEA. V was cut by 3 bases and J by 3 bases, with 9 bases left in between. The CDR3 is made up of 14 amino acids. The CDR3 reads CSVDRDDGANVLTF. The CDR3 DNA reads TGCAGCGTTGATCGGGACGATGGGGCCAACGTCCTGACTTTC.

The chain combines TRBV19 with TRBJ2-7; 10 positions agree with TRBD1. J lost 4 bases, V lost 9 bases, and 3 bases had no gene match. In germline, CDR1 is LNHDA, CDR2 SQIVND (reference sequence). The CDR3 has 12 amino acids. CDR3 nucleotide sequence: TGTGCCAGCCAGGGACAGGGGTACGAGCAGTACTTC. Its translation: CASQGQGYEQYF.

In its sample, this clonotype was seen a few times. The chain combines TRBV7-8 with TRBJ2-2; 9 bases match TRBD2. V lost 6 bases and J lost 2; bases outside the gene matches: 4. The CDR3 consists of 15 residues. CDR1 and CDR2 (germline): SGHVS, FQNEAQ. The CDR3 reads CASRNSGSNTGELFF. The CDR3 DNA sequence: TGTGCCAGCAGAAATAGCGGGAGTAACACCGGGGAGCTGTTTTTT.

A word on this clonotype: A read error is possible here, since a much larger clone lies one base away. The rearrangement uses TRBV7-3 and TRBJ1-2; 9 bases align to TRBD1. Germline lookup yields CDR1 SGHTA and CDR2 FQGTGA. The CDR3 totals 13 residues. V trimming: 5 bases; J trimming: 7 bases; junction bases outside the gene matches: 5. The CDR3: CASSPGTGSGYTF. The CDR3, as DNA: TGTGCCAGCAGCCCCGGGACAGGGAGTGGCTACACCTTC. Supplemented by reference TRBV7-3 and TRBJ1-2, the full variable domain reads GAGVSQTPSNKVTEKGKYVELRCDPISGHTALYWYRQSLGQGPEFLIYFQGTGAADDSGLPNDRFFAVRPEGSVSTLKIQRTERGDSAVYLCASSPGTGSGYTFGSGTRLTVV.

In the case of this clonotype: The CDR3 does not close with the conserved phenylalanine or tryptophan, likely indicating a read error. CDR3 sequence reads: CASSAGRTIYGYTL. The CDR3 coding sequence is TGTGCCAGCAGTGCGGGGCGTACTATCTATGGCTACACCCTC. The V and J genes are TRBV6-1 and TRBJ1-2; D may be TRBD1 (5 bases). The CDR3 sequence is 14 residues long. Germline V gene lookup returns CDR1 MNHNS and CDR2 SASEGT. V lost 4 bases, J lost 4 bases, and 13 bases lay in between.